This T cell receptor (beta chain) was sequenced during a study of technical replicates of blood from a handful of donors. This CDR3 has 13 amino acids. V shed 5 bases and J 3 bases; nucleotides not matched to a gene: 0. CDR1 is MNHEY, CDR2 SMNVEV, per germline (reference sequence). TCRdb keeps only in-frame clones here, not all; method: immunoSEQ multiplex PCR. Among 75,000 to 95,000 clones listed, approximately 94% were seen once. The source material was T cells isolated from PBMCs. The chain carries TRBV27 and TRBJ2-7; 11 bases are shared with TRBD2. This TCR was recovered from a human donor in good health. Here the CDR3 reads CASSTSGSYEQYF. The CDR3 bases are TGTGCCAGCAGTACTAGCGGGAGCTACGAGCAGTACTTC.